The rows below give T cell receptor beta chains drawn from one sample of a study of blood T cell repertoires in COVID-19. This table comes from immunoSEQ multiplex PCR, and its TCRdb copy is limited to in-frame clones, with some not included. The sample has roughly 150,000 clones, roughly 82% seen once. Sequenced: peripheral blood. Receptor source: a woman in her fifties or sixties with acute or convalescent COVID-19. The CDR3 runs from the conserved cysteine through the conserved F or W. D genes are given only for firm matches. Some rows have no size entry. The others give once, few or many, or a class for an expanded clone.

V gene: TRBV9; D gene: NA; clone size: once; J gene: TRBJ2-3; CDR3 DNA: TGTGCCAGCAGCCAAGGGAGAGATACGCAGTATTTT; CDR3 protein: CASSQGRDTQYF
V gene: TRBV9; D gene: TRBD2; clone size: NA; J gene: TRBJ2-2; CDR3 DNA: TGTGCCAGCAGCGTCGGCGGGGGGGCCCGAACCGGGGAGCTGTTTTTT; CDR3 protein: CASSVGGGARTGELFF
V gene: TRBV6-5; D gene: TRBD1; clone size: once; J gene: TRBJ1-2; CDR3 DNA: TGTGCCAGCAGTTCGGACCGGACAGGGTTTAACTATGGCTACACCTTC; CDR3 protein: CASSSDRTGFNYGYTF
V gene: TRBV29-1; D gene: NA; clone size: NA; J gene: TRBJ2-7; CDR3 DNA: TGCAGCGTTGGACAGGACATCTACGAGCAGTACTTC; CDR3 protein: CSVGQDIYEQYF
V gene: TRBV5-5; D gene: NA; clone size: NA; J gene: TRBJ1-2; CDR3 DNA: TGTGCCAGCAGCTCCCTCATGCCAGGGGCTGATGGCTACACCTTC; CDR3 protein: CASSSLMPGADGYTF
V gene: TRBV24-1; D gene: NA; clone size: few; J gene: TRBJ1-1; CDR3 DNA: TGTGCCACCGACCGGACATCACAACGGGCTGAAGCTTTCTTT; CDR3 protein: CATDRTSQRAEAFF
V gene: TRBV18; D gene: NA; clone size: few; J gene: TRBJ2-7; CDR3 DNA: TGTGCCAGCTCCTCCCAGACAGGTAACTACGAGCAGTACTTC; CDR3 protein: CASSSQTGNYEQYF
V gene: TRBV5-1; D gene: NA; clone size: once; J gene: TRBJ2-5; CDR3 DNA: TGCGCCAGCAGCTTGGTGGCCGATTCCCCAGAGACCCAGTACTTC; CDR3 protein: CASSLVADSPETQYF
V gene: TRBV5-1; D gene: TRBD1; clone size: NA; J gene: TRBJ2-5; CDR3 DNA: TGCGCCAGCAGCGCCGGGACAGGGGAAGAGACCCAGTACTTC; CDR3 protein: CASSAGTGEETQYF
V gene: TRBV5-1; D gene: TRBD1; clone size: NA; J gene: TRBJ2-5; CDR3 DNA: TGCGCCAGCAGCCCACCCCTAGGGGGCGAAGAGACCCAGTACTTC; CDR3 protein: CASSPPLGGEETQYF
V gene: TRBV19; D gene: TRBD1; clone size: few; J gene: TRBJ1-5; CDR3 DNA: TGTGCCAGTCTAGGACAGGGAAGTCAGCCCCAGCATTTT; CDR3 protein: CASLGQGSQPQHF
V gene: TRBV7-3; D gene: NA; clone size: NA; J gene: TRBJ2-7; CDR3 DNA: TGTGCCAGCAGCTCAATCGACTCCAACTCCTACGAGCAGTACTTC; CDR3 protein: CASSSIDSNSYEQYF
V gene: TRBV6-2/TRBV6-3; D gene: TRBD2; clone size: NA; J gene: TRBJ2-4; CDR3 DNA: TGTGCCAGCAGCCGAGCGGGGGTGACCAAAAACATTCAGTACTTC; CDR3 protein: CASSRAGVTKNIQYF
V gene: TRBV2; D gene: NA; clone size: few; J gene: TRBJ1-2; CDR3 DNA: TGTGCCAGCAGTCCCAGGGTCCTCCCATACTATGGCTACACCTTC; CDR3 protein: CASSPRVLPYYGYTF
V gene: TRBV19; D gene: TRBD1; clone size: once; J gene: TRBJ1-4; CDR3 DNA: TGTGCCAGTAGGGGCGACAGGGGTAGGGGTGAAAAACTGTTTTTT; CDR3 protein: CASRGDRGRGEKLFF
V gene: TRBV5-1; D gene: TRBD1; clone size: NA; J gene: TRBJ2-5; CDR3 DNA: TGCGCCAGCAGCTTGGGGTCAGGGGGCCAAGAGACCCAGTACTTC; CDR3 protein: CASSLGSGGQETQYF
V gene: TRBV7-8; D gene: NA; clone size: NA; J gene: TRBJ1-1; CDR3 DNA: TGTGCCAGCAGCCGCAGGGCCGACACTGAAGCTTTCTTT; CDR3 protein: CASSRRADTEAFF
V gene: TRBV7-2; D gene: TRBD2; clone size: NA; J gene: TRBJ2-2; CDR3 DNA: TGTGCCAGCAGGGGCGGGAGGGCCAGGACCGGGGAGCTGTTTTTT; CDR3 protein: CASRGGRARTGELFF
V gene: TRBV28; D gene: TRBD2; clone size: NA; J gene: TRBJ2-1; CDR3 DNA: TGTGCTGCAGTTGGCCCGGCAGGGGCTAGCGGGGCCCAGTTCTTC; CDR3 protein: CAAVGPAGASGAQFF
V gene: TRBV18; D gene: NA; clone size: NA; J gene: TRBJ1-5; CDR3 DNA: TGTGCCAGCTCTGCCGTAGCCAGAAATCAGCCCCAGCATTTT; CDR3 protein: CASSAVARNQPQHF
V gene: TRBV7-9; D gene: NA; clone size: NA; J gene: TRBJ1-1; CDR3 DNA: TGTGCCAGCAGCTTACTGGGTCCGGGGAACACTGAAGCTTTCTTT; CDR3 protein: CASSLLGPGNTEAFF
V gene: TRBV29-1; D gene: TRBD1; clone size: once; J gene: TRBJ1-4; CDR3 DNA: TGCAGCGTTAAGGACAGGGCCGATGAAAAACTGTTTTTT; CDR3 protein: CSVKDRADEKLFF
V gene: TRBV7-9; D gene: NA; clone size: NA; J gene: TRBJ2-7; CDR3 DNA: TGTGCCAGCAGCTTAGTTCAGGGACTTAGACCCTACGAGCAGTACTTC; CDR3 protein: CASSLVQGLRPYEQYF
V gene: TRBV4-2; D gene: TRBD2; clone size: NA; J gene: TRBJ2-5; CDR3 DNA: TGTGCCAGCAGCCAAGAGTTGGGGGGGGATCAGAGGGGCCAGTACTTC; CDR3 protein: CASSQELGGDQRGQYF
V gene: TRBV5-1; D gene: TRBD1; clone size: NA; J gene: TRBJ1-1; CDR3 DNA: TGCGCCAGCAGCTTAAGGACAGGGGGGAGTGAAGCTTTCTTT; CDR3 protein: CASSLRTGGSEAFF
V gene: TRBV10-3; D gene: TRBD1; clone size: NA; J gene: TRBJ1-4; CDR3 DNA: TGTGCCATCAGTGAGCGGGACAGGGGTGAAAAACTGTTTTTT; CDR3 protein: CAISERDRGEKLFF
V gene: TRBV28; D gene: TRBD2; clone size: NA; J gene: TRBJ2-1; CDR3 DNA: TGTGCCACCCAGTTTAAGCCTAGCGGTTCCTACAATGAGCAGTTCTTC; CDR3 protein: CATQFKPSGSYNEQFF
V gene: TRBV6-4; D gene: TRBD1; clone size: NA; J gene: TRBJ1-6; CDR3 DNA: TGTGCCAGCAGTCCAGGACAGGGCTGGAATTCACCCCTCCACTTT; CDR3 protein: CASSPGQGWNSPLHF
V gene: TRBV5-1; D gene: NA; clone size: NA; J gene: TRBJ1-1; CDR3 DNA: TGCGCCAGCAGCTCCGACACATCCGACACTGAAGCTTTCTTT; CDR3 protein: CASSSDTSDTEAFF
V gene: TRBV3-1/TRBV3-2; D gene: NA; clone size: NA; J gene: TRBJ1-5; CDR3 DNA: TGTGCCAGCAGCCAAGATCGTGTGCAGCCCCAGCATTTT; CDR3 protein: CASSQDRVQPQHF
V gene: TRBV3-1/TRBV3-2; D gene: TRBD1; clone size: NA; J gene: TRBJ1-3; CDR3 DNA: TGTGCCAGCAGCCAACCGATCCGGGACAGGGGGCTCACTGGAAACACCATATATTTT; CDR3 protein: CASSQPIRDRGLTGNTIYF
V gene: TRBV7-8; D gene: TRBD2; clone size: NA; J gene: TRBJ2-1; CDR3 DNA: TGTGCCAGCAGCCTAAGTTGGGCTAGCGGAACCCACAATGAGCAGTTCTTC; CDR3 protein: CASSLSWASGTHNEQFF
V gene: TRBV9; D gene: TRBD1; clone size: NA; J gene: TRBJ1-5; CDR3 DNA: TGTGCCAGCAGCGTAGCTGGGACAGAAGGACAGCCCCAGCATTTT; CDR3 protein: CASSVAGTEGQPQHF
V gene: TRBV24-1; D gene: TRBD1; clone size: NA; J gene: TRBJ2-5; CDR3 DNA: TGTGCCACCAGTGCCGAGGACAGGGGGCGCGAGACCCAGTACTTC; CDR3 protein: CATSAEDRGRETQYF
V gene: TRBV7-8; D gene: NA; clone size: once; J gene: TRBJ1-1; CDR3 DNA: TGTGCCAGCAGCTTAATCGCCGAGACTGAAGCTTTCTTT; CDR3 protein: CASSLIAETEAFF
V gene: TRBV3-1/TRBV3-2; D gene: NA; clone size: NA; J gene: TRBJ2-7; CDR3 DNA: TGTGCCAGCAGCCAATCGGGACTGCGTGGGTACGAGCAGTACTTC; CDR3 protein: CASSQSGLRGYEQYF
V gene: TRBV7-9; D gene: TRBD1; clone size: once; J gene: TRBJ2-7; CDR3 DNA: TGTGCCACCTCGAGACAGGGTATTTACGAGCAGTACTTC; CDR3 protein: CATSRQGIYEQYF
V gene: TRBV5-1; D gene: NA; clone size: NA; J gene: TRBJ2-3; CDR3 DNA: TGCGCCAGCAGCTTGTTTCTAGCGAGACCAGATACGCAGTATTTT; CDR3 protein: CASSLFLARPDTQYF
V gene: TRBV4-2; D gene: TRBD1; clone size: NA; J gene: TRBJ1-5; CDR3 DNA: TGTGCCAGCAGCCAAGGGGCCGGGACAGGGGAACAGCCCCAGCATTTT; CDR3 protein: CASSQGAGTGEQPQHF
V gene: TRBV6-5; D gene: NA; clone size: NA; J gene: TRBJ1-4; CDR3 DNA: TGTGCCAGCGGACAGCGGACTAATGAAAAACTGTTTTTT; CDR3 protein: CASGQRTNEKLFF
V gene: TRBV27; D gene: TRBD1; clone size: NA; J gene: TRBJ1-1; CDR3 DNA: TGTGCCAGCAGGGAGACGACAGGGGCGCCGTATACTGAAGCTTTCTTT; CDR3 protein: CASRETTGAPYTEAFF
V gene: TRBV5-6; D gene: TRBD1; clone size: NA; J gene: TRBJ1-1; CDR3 DNA: TGTGCCAGCAGCCCCCGACAGGGTAGATTCTCTGAAGCTTTCTTT; CDR3 protein: CASSPRQGRFSEAFF
V gene: TRBV7-2; D gene: NA; clone size: NA; J gene: TRBJ1-5; CDR3 DNA: TGTGCCAGCAGCTTAGGATCGAGTCAGCCCCAGCATTTT; CDR3 protein: CASSLGSSQPQHF
V gene: TRBV4-1; D gene: TRBD1; clone size: NA; J gene: TRBJ1-2; CDR3 DNA: TGCGCCAGCAGCCAATCCGCCGACAGGGTCGGAACTGGGGGCTATGGCTACACCTTC; CDR3 protein: CASSQSADRVGTGGYGYTF
V gene: TRBV3-1/TRBV3-2; D gene: NA; clone size: once; J gene: TRBJ1-4; CDR3 DNA: TGTGCCAGCAGCGAGTACGAAAAACTGTTTTTT; CDR3 protein: CASSEYEKLFF
V gene: TRBV5-1; D gene: TRBD1; clone size: NA; J gene: TRBJ2-5; CDR3 DNA: TGCGCCAGCAGCGTAACAGGGGGAGAGACCCAGTACTTC; CDR3 protein: CASSVTGGETQYF
V gene: TRBV14; D gene: NA; clone size: NA; J gene: TRBJ2-7; CDR3 DNA: TGTGCCAGCAGCCAAGAAAGGGGTTGGGAGCAGTACTTC; CDR3 protein: CASSQERGWEQYF